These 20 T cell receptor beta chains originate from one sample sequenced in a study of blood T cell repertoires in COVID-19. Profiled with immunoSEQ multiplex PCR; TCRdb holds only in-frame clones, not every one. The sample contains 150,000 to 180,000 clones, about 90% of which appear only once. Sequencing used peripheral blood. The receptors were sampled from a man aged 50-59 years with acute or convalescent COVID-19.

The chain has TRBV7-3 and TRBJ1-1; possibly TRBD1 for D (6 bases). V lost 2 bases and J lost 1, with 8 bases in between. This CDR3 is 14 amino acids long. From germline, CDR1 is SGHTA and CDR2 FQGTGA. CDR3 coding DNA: TGTGCCAGCAGCTTACAGGGGACGAACACTGAAGCTTTCTTT. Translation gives CASSLQGTNTEAFF.

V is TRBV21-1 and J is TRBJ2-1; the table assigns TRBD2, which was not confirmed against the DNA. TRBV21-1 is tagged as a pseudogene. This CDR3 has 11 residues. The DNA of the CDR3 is TGTGCCAGGGGTCGGGAGGATCAACGGTTCTTC. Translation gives CARGREDQRFF.

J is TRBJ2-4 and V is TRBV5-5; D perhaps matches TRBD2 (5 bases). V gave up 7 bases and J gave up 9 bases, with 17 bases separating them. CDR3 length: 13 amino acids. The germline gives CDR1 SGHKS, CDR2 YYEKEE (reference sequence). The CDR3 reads CASSPRERGIQYF. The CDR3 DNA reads TGTGCCAGCTCTCCGAGGGAGAGAGGCATTCAGTACTTC.

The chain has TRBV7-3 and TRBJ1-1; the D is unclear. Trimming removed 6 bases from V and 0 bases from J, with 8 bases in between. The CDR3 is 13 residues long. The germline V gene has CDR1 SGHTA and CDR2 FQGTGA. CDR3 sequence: CASRAGMNTEAFF. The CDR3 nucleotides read TGTGCCAGCAGGGCGGGCATGAACACTGAAGCTTTCTTT.

The CDR3 DNA sequence: TGTGCCAGCAGCTTGTTTATCCCTAGCGTTACTAGCACAGATACGCAGTATTTT. This gives the protein CASSLFIPSVTSTDTQYF. This chain links TRBV5-5 with TRBJ2-3; TRBD2 might be the D (6 bases). CDR3 length: 18 residues. The germline gives CDR1 SGHKS, CDR2 YYEKEE (reference sequence). Trimming took off 1 base at V and 0 bases at J, with 18 bases between the two ends. Full variable domain (outside the CDR3, taken from reference TRBV5-5 and TRBJ2-3): DAGVTQSPTHLIKTRGQQVTLRCSPISGHKSVSWYQQVLGQGPQFIFQYYEKEERGRGNFPDRFSARQFPNYSSELNVNALLLGDSALYLCASSLFIPSVTSTDTQYFGPGTRLTVL.

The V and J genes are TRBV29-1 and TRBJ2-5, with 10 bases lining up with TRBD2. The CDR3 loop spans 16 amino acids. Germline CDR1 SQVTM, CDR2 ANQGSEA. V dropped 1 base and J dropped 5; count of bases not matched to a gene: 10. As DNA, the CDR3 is TGCAGCGTTGAAGGGCAGGATAGCGGGGGGTGGGAGACCCAGTACTTC. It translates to CSVEGQDSGGWETQYF.

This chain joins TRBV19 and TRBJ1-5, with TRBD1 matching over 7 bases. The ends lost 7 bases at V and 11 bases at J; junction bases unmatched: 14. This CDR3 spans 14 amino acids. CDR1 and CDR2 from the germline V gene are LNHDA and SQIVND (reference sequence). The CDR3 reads CASNPGQALRAQHF. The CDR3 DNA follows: TGTGCCAGTAATCCCGGACAGGCTTTACGAGCCCAGCATTTT.

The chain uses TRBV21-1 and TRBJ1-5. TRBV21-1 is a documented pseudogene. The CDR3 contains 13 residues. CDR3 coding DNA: TGTGCCAGCTTTGGGGAGGTTTATCAGCCCCAGCATTTT. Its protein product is CASFGEVYQPQHF.

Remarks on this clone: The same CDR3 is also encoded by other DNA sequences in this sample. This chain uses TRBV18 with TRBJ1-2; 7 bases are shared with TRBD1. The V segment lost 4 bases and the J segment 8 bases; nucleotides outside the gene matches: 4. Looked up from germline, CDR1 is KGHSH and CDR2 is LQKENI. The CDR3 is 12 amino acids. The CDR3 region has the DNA TGTGCCAGCTCACTCACAGGGGACGGCTACACCTTC. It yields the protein CASSLTGDGYTF.

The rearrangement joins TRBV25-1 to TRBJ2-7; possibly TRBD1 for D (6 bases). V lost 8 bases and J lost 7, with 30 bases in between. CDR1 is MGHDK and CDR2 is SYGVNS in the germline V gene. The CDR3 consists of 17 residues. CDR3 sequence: CASSHVYRAWWLWEQYF. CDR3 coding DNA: TGTGCCAGCTCTCACGTCTACAGGGCTTGGTGGTTGTGGGAGCAGTACTTC.

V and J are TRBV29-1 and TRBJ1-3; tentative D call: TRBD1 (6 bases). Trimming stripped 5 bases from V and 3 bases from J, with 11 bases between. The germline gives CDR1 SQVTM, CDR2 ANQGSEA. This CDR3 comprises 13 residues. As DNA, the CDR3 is TGCAGCGTTAGGACAGCGTTTGGAAACACCATATATTTT. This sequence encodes CSVRTAFGNTIYF.

Written as DNA, the CDR3 is TGTGCCAGCTCACCATCCCCAGAGGCTAACTATGGCTACACCTTC. Encoded protein: CASSPSPEANYGYTF. The chain uses TRBV18 and TRBJ1-2; D gene ambiguous. The germline CDR1 and CDR2 sequences are KGHSH and LQKENI. The CDR3 extends over 15 amino acids. The V end was cut by 2 bases, the J end by 0 bases, with 10 bases between.

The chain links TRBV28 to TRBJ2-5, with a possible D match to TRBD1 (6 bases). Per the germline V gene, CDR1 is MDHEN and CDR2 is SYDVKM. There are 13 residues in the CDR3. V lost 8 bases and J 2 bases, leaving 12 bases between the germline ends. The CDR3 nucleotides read TGTGCCAGCGTCGAGGGGGTTCAAGAGACCCAGTACTTC. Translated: CASVEGVQETQYF.

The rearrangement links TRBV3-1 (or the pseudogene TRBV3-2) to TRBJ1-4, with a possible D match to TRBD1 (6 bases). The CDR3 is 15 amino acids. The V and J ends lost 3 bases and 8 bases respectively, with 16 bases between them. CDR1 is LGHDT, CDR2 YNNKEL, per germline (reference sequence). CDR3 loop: CASSQTGSQGEKLFF. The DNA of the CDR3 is TGTGCCAGCAGCCAGACCGGGTCACAGGGAGAAAAACTGTTTTTT.

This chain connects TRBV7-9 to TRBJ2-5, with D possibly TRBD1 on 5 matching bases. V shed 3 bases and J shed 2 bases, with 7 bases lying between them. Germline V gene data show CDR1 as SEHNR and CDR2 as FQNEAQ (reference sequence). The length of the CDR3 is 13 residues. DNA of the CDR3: TGTGCCAGCAGCTTCAGGGTTCAAGAGACCCAGTACTTC. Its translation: CASSFRVQETQYF.

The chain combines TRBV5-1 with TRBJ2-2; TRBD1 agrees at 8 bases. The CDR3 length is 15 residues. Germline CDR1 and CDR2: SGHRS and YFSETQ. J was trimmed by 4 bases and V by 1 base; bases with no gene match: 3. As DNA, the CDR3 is TGCGCCAGCAGCTTGTCACAGGGGGGCACCGGGGAGCTGTTTTTT. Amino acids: CASSLSQGGTGELFF.

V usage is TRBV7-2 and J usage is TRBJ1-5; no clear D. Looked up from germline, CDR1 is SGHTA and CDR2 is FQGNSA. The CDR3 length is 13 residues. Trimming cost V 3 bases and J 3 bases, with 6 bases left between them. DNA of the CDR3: TGTGCCAGCAGCTTCAGAAACAATCAGCCCCAGCATTTT. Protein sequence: CASSFRNNQPQHF.

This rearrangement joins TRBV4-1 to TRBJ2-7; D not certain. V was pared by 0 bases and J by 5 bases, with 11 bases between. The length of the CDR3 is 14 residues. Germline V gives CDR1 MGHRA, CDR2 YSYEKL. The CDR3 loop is CASSQDSEGDEQYF. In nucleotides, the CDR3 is TGCGCCAGCAGCCAAGATTCGGAAGGAGACGAGCAGTACTTC.

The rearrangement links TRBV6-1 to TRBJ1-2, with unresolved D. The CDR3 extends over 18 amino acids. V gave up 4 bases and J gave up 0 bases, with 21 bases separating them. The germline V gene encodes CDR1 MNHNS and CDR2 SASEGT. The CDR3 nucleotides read TGTGCCAGCAGTGTCGGTCGGGAACCCTTAGCGTCTAACTATGGCTACACCTTC. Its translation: CASSVGREPLASNYGYTF.

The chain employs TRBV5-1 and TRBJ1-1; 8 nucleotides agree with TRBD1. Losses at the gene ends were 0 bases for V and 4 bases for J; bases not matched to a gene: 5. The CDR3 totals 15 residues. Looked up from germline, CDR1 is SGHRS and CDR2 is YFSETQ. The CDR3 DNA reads TGCGCCAGCAGCTTGGTATTCCAGGGGGCCACTGAAGCTTTCTTT. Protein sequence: CASSLVFQGATEAFF.